This T cell receptor (beta chain) was identified in a study of cytomegalovirus exposure and HLA in healthy donors. CDR1 is MDHEN, CDR2 SYDVKM, per germline. The ends lost 5 bases at V and 6 bases at J; junction bases unmatched: 6. The CDR3 is 13 amino acids. Researchers ran the PCR with 60 Vbeta and 13 Jbeta primers. Sequenced by immunoSEQ multiplex PCR; TCRdb stores in-frame clones only, minus some. The sample lists around 140,000 clones, roughly 73% seen once, with 1.5% to 2% in the top ten. The sample taken for sequencing was PBMCs. The clonotype comes from a female donor in good health and CMV-seronegative. The chain joins TRBV28 to TRBJ1-2, with TRBD1 matching 7 bases. This CDR3 reads CASSLGTVNGYTF. Written as DNA, the CDR3 is TGTGCCAGCAGTCTCGGGACAGTTAATGGCTACACCTTC.